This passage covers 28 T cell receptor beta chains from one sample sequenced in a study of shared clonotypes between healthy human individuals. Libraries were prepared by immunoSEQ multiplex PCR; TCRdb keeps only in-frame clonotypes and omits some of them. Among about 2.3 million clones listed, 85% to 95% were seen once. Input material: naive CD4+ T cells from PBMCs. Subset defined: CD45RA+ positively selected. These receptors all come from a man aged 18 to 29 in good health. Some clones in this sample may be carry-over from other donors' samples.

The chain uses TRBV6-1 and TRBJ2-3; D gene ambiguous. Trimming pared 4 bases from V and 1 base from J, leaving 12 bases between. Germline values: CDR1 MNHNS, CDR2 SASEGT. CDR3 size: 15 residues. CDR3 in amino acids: CASSAPAPGTDTQYF. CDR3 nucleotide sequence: TGTGCCAGCAGTGCCCCCGCGCCTGGCACAGATACGCAGTATTTT.

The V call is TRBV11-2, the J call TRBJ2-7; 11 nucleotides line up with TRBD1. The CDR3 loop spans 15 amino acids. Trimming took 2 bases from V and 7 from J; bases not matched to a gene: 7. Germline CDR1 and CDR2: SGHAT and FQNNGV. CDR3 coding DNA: TGTGCCAGCAGCTTAAACTCCGGGACAGGGGGTGAGCAGTACTTC. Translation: CASSLNSGTGGEQYF.

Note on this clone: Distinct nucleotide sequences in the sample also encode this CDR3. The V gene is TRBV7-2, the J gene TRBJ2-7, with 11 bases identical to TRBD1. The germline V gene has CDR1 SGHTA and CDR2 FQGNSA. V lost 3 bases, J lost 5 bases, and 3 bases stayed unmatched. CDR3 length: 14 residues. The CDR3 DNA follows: TGTGCCAGCAGCTTGAGGGACAGGGGGGACGAGCAGTACTTC. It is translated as CASSLRDRGDEQYF.

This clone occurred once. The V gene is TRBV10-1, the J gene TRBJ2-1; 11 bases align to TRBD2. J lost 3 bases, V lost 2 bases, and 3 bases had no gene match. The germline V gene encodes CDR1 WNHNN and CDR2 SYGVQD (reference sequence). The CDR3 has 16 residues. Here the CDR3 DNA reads TGCGCCAGCAGTGAGCCCGGGACTAGCGGCTACAATGAGCAGTTCTTC. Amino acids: CASSEPGTSGYNEQFF.

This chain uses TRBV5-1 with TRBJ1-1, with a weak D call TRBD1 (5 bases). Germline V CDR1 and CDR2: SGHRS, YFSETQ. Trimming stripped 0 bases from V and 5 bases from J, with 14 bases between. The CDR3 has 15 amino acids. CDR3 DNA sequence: TGCGCCAGCAGCTTGGCCACGCGGGGCAGGACTGAAGCTTTCTTT. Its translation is CASSLATRGRTEAFF.

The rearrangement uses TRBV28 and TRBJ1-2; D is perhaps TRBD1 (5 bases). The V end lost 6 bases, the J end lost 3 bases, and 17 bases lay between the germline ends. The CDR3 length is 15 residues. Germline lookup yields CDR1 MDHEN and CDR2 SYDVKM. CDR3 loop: CASRDAAGWDYGYTF. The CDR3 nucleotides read TGTGCCAGCAGGGATGCCGCAGGGTGGGACTATGGCTACACCTTC.

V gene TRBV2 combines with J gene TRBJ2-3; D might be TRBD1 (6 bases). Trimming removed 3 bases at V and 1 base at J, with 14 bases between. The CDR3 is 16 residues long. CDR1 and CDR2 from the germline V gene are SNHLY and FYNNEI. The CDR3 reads CASSEGAPRGTDTQYF. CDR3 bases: TGTGCCAGCAGTGAGGGGGCCCCTCGAGGCACAGATACGCAGTATTTT.

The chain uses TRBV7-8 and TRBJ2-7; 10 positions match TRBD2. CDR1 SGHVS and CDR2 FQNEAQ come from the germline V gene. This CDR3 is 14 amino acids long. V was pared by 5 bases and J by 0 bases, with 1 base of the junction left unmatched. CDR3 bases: TGTGCCAGCAGCGGACTAGCGGCCTCCTACGAGCAGTACTTC. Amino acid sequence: CASSGLAASYEQYF.

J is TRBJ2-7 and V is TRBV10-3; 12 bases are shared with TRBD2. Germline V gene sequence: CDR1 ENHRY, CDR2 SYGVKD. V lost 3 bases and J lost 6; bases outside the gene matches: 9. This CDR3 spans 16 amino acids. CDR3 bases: TGTGCCATCAGTGATCTAGCGGGAGGGCCATCGGGCGAGCAGTACTTC. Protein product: CAISDLAGGPSGEQYF.

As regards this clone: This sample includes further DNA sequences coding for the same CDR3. The CDR3 DNA is TGTGCCAGCAGTTCCAGCACCTACGAGCAGTACTTC. It translates to CASSSSTYEQYF. V is TRBV27 and J is TRBJ2-7; no definite D call. Trimming removed 4 bases from V and 2 bases from J, with 6 bases in between. Per the germline V gene, CDR1 is MNHEY and CDR2 is SMNVEV (reference sequence). The length of the CDR3 is 12 residues.

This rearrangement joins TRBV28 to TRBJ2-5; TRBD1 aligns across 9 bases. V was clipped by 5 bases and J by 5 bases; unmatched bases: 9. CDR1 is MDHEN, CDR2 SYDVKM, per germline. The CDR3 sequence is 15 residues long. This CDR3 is CASSPLDRGEETQYF. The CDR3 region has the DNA TGTGCCAGCAGTCCGTTGGACAGGGGTGAGGAGACCCAGTACTTC.

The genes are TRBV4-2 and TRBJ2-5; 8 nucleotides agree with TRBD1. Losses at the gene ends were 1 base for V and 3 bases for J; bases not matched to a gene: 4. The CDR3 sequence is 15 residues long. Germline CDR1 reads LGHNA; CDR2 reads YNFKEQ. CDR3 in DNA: TGTGCCAGCAGCCAAGGGGGGACAGGAAAAGAGACCCAGTACTTC. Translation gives CASSQGGTGKETQYF.

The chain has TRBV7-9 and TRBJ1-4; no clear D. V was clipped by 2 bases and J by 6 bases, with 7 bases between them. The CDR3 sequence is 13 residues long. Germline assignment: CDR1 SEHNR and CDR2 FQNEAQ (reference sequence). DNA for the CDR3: TGTGCCAGCAGCTTATGGTCGGATGAAAAACTGTTTTTT. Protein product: CASSLWSDEKLFF.

The CDR3 DNA reads as TGTGCCAGTAATTCAGGGGTACCCTACGAGCAGTACTTC. Its translation is CASNSGVPYEQYF. This chain connects TRBV28 to TRBJ2-7; D is perhaps TRBD1 (6 bases). In germline, CDR1 is MDHEN, CDR2 SYDVKM. This CDR3 has 13 residues. V was cut by 9 bases and J by 2 bases, with 14 bases left in between.

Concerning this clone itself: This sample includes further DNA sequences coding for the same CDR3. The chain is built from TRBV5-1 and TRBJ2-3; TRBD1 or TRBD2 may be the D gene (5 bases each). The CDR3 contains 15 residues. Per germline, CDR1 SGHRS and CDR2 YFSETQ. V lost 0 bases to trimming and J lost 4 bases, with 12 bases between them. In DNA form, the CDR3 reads TGCGCCAGCAGCTTGGGGGGGTTGGAGGCAGATACGCAGTATTTT. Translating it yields CASSLGGLEADTQYF.

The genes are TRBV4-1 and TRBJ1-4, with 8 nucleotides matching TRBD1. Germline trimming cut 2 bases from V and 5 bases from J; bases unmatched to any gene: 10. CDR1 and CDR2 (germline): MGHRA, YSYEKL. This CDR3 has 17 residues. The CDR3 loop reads CASSQQIGTGLNEKLFF. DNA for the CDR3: TGCGCCAGCAGCCAACAAATCGGGACAGGCCTCAATGAAAAACTGTTTTTT.

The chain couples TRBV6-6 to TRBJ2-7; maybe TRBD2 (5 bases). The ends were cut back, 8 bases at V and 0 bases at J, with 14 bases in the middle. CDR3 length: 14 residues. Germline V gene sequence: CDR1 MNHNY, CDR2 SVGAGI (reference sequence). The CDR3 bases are TGTGCCAGCGGAGTTGGCGGGCTCTCCTACGAGCAGTACTTC. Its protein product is CASGVGGLSYEQYF.

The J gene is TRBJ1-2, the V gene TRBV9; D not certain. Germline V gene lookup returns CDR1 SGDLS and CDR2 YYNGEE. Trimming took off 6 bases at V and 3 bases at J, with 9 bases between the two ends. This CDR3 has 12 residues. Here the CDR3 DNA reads TGTGCCAGCACCAGGACCGACTATGGCTACACCTTC. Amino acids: CASTRTDYGYTF.

The CDR3, as DNA: TGCGCCAGCAGCGAGGGACTAGCGGGAGGGTCCTACAATGAGCAGTTCTTC. It encodes CASSEGLAGGSYNEQFF. V gene TRBV5-1 combines with J gene TRBJ2-1; 16 positions agree with TRBD2. Trimming removed 4 bases from V and 1 base from J; junction bases left unmatched: 2. Germline CDR1 reads SGHRS; CDR2 reads YFSETQ. There are 17 residues in the CDR3. Based on the CDR3 plus reference TRBV5-1 and TRBJ2-1, the full variable domain is KAGVTQTPRYLIKTRGQQVTLSCSPISGHRSVSWYQQTPGQGLQFLFEYFSETQRNKGNFPGRFSGRQFSNSRSEMNVSTLELGDSALYLCASSEGLAGGSYNEQFFGPGTRLTVL.

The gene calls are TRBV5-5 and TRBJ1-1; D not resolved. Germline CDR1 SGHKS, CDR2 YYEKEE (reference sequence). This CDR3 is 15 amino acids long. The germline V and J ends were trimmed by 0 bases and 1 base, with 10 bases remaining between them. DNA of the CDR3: TGTGCCAGCAGCTTGGGGCCGGCGGGGAACACTGAAGCTTTCTTT. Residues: CASSLGPAGNTEAFF.

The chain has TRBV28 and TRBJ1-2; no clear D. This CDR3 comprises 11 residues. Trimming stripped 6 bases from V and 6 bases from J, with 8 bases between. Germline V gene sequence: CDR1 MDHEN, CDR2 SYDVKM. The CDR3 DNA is TGTGCCAGCAGAATATCCGATGGCTACACCTTC. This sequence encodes CASRISDGYTF.

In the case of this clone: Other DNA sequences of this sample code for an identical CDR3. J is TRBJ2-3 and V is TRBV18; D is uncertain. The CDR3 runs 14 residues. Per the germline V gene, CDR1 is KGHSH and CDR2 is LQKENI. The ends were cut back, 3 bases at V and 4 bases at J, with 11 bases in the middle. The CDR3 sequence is CASSPGLSPDTQYF. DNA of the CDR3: TGTGCCAGCTCACCGGGCCTTTCTCCAGATACGCAGTATTTT. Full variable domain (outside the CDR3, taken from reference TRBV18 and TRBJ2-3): NAGVMQNPRHLVRRRGQEARLRCSPMKGHSHVYWYRQLPEEGLKFMVYLQKENIIDESGMPKERFSAEFPKEGPSILRIQQVVRGDSAAYFCASSPGLSPDTQYFGPGTRLTVL.

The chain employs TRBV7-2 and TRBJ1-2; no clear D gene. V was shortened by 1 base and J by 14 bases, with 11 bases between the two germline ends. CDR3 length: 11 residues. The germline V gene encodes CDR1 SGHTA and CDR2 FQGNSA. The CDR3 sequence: CASSLVTTLTF. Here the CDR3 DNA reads TGTGCCAGCAGCTTAGTTACTACTCTAACCTTC.

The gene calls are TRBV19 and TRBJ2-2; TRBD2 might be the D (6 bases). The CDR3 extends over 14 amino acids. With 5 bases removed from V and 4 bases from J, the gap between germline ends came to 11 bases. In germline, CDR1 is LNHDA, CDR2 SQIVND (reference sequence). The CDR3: CASSATRGTGELFF. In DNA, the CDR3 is TGTGCCAGTAGTGCGACGCGGGGCACCGGGGAGCTGTTTTTT.

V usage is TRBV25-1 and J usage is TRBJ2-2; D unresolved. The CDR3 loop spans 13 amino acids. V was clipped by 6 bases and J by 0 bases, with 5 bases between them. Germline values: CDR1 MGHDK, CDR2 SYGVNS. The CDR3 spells CASRQSNTGELFF. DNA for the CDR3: TGTGCCAGCAGACAGTCGAACACCGGGGAGCTGTTTTTT. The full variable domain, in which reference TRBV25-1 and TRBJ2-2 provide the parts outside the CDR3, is EADIYQTPRYLVIGTGKKITLECSQTMGHDKMYWYQQDPGMELHLIHYSYGVNSTEKGDLSSESTVSRIRTEHFPLTLESARPSHTSQYLCASRQSNTGELFFGEGSRLTVL.

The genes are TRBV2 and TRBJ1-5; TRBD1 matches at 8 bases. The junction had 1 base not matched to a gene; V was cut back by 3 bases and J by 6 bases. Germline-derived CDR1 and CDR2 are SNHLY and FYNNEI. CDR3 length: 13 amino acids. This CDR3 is CASSDGQGQPQHF. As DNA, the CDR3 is TGTGCCAGCAGTGACGGACAGGGTCAGCCCCAGCATTTT.

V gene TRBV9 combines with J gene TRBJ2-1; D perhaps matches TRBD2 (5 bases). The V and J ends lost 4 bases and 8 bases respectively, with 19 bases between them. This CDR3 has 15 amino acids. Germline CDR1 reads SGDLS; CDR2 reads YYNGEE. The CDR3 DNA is TGTGCCAGCAGCAACCCAATTCTAGCCGTGGATGAGCAGTTCTTC. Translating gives CASSNPILAVDEQFF.

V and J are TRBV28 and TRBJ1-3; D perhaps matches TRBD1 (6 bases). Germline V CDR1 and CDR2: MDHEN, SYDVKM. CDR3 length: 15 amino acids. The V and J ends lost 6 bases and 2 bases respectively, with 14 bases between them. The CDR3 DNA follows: TGTGCCAGCAGGCTAGGGGGTCCCCCTGGAAACACCATATATTTT. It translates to CASRLGGPPGNTIYF.